This entry is about one T cell receptor beta chain. Its antigen remains unidentified. Researchers tagged individual cDNA molecules with unique molecular identifiers. One entry per CDR3 protein, called by TCRdb with MiXCR from the 5' RACE reads. The sample contains about 64,000 distinct CDR3 sequences, around 20% of which appear only once. The CDR3 extends over 14 amino acids. J lost 5 bases, V lost 6 bases, and 7 bases had no gene match. Looked up from germline, CDR1 is LGHNT and CDR2 is FRNRAP. The record originates from a study of early T cells in non-severe SARS-CoV-2 infection. Overall study: Investigators sequenced bulk RNA drawn from unsorted whole blood, and chains remained unpaired. Study-wide findings and caveats: Clonotype matching in VDJdb favored anti-spike CD8 responses and did not capture private and CD4 specificities.

The sequencing here drew on whole blood, taken at baseline. This TCR was recovered from an adult who was a healthcare worker with PCR-confirmed SARS-CoV-2 infection or an uninfected control (not recorded which). The chain links TRBV12-5 to TRBJ2-1; 7 bases fit TRBD2. The CDR3 loop is CASGTGTTNNEQFF. CDR3 DNA: TGTGCTAGTGGAACCGGGACTACAAACAATGAGCAGTTCTTC.